The rows below give T cell receptor beta chains drawn from one sample of a study of vaccination effects on CD4 cells after COVID-19. Their cognate antigens are unknown. The table came from immunoSEQ multiplex PCR; TCRdb's copy has only in-frame clones and leaves some out. Counted here are approximately 74,000 clones, roughly 79% occurring once; the ten biggest clones make up under 3%. The sample was CD4+ T cells from PBMCs cultured with HCoV-NL63 spike peptides, taken before COVID-19 vaccination. All receptors come from a human donor who received a COVID-19 vaccine. The CDR3 runs from the conserved cysteine through the conserved F or W. A D gene is named only where the DNA matches it firmly. The listing skips clone size in some rows; elsewhere it reads once, few, many or a size class.

size	V	D	J	CDR3	DNA
.	TRBV7-3	.	TRBJ1-4	CASSLIPVATNEKLFF	TGTGCCAGCAGCTTAATCCCAGTAGCAACTAATGAAAAACTGTTTTTT
few	TRBV19	.	TRBJ1-2	CASSIPGRGYGYTF	TGTGCCAGTAGTATTCCGGGAAGGGGCTATGGCTACACCTTC
.	TRBV18	TRBD2	TRBJ2-5	CASSRFGTSPYQETQYF	TGTGCCAGCTCACGGTTTGGGACTAGTCCGTACCAAGAGACCCAGTACTTC
.	TRBV7-7	.	TRBJ2-3	CASSALGETDTQYF	TGTGCCAGCAGCGCGCTCGGGGAGACAGATACGCAGTATTTT
.	TRBV24-1	TRBD1	TRBJ2-5	CATSDPPGQGAGETQYF	TGTGCCACCAGTGACCCGCCGGGACAGGGGGCGGGCGAGACCCAGTACTTC
.	TRBV27	.	TRBJ1-5	CASNPNREGQPQHF	TGTGCCAGCAACCCCAACAGGGAGGGTCAGCCCCAGCATTTT
.	TRBV15	TRBD2	TRBJ2-3	CATSITSGVGDTQYF	TGTGCCACCAGCATCACTAGCGGGGTTGGAGATACGCAGTATTTT
.	TRBV5-1	.	TRBJ2-5	CASSLDTETQYF	TGCGCCAGCAGCTTGGACACAGAGACCCAGTACTTC
.	TRBV3-1/TRBV3-2	TRBD2	TRBJ2-6	CASSQPWGAGGSGANVLTF	TGTGCCAGCAGCCAACCATGGGGAGCGGGGGGCTCTGGGGCCAACGTCCTGACTTTC
few	TRBV2	.	TRBJ1-3	CASRRTYLSGNTIYF	TGTGCCAGCAGGAGAACATATCTCTCTGGAAACACCATATATTTT
.	TRBV11-3	.	TRBJ2-4	CASSWYPFLAKNIQYF	TGTGCCAGCTCCTGGTATCCTTTCCTAGCCAAAAACATTCAGTACTTC
few	TRBV3-1/TRBV3-2	.	TRBJ2-2	CASSPLEGWVTGELFF	TGTGCCAGCAGCCCCCTCGAGGGTTGGGTCACCGGGGAGCTGTTTTTT
.	TRBV10-3	TRBD1	TRBJ2-1	CAIGTGGDEQFF	TGTGCCATAGGGACAGGGGGCGATGAGCAGTTCTTC
.	TRBV5-4	.	TRBJ2-1	CASIEGTERANEQFF	TGTGCCAGCATAGAGGGGACTGAGAGGGCCAATGAGCAGTTCTTC
.	TRBV21-1	.	TRBJ1-2	CASSTKQGINYGYTF	TGTGCCAGCAGCACCAAACAGGGGATTAACTATGGCTACACCTTC
.	TRBV7-2	.	TRBJ1-4	CASSLGGPMGEKLFF	TGTGCCAGCAGCTTAGGCGGCCCAATGGGGGAAAAACTGTTTTTT
.	TRBV2	.	TRBJ2-5	CASSDRVPETQYF	TGTGCCAGCAGTGACAGGGTCCCAGAGACCCAGTACTTC
.	TRBV6-5	.	TRBJ1-6	CASRPPQGNNSPLHF	TGTGCCAGCAGACCCCCTCAGGGGAACAATTCACCCCTCCACTTT
.	TRBV19	.	TRBJ1-1	CASRNGQVNTEAFF	TGTGCCAGTAGAAATGGGCAGGTGAACACTGAAGCTTTCTTT
.	TRBV18	.	TRBJ1-2	CASSPLPSREGGYTF	TGTGCCAGCTCACCTCTACCCAGCAGGGAGGGCGGCTACACCTTC
once	TRBV18	.	TRBJ1-5	CASSLGPGGSNQPQHF	TGTGCCAGCTCACTCGGGCCTGGGGGGAGCAATCAGCCCCAGCATTTT
.	TRBV7-2	.	TRBJ1-2	CASSLGPFGGRDGYTF	TGTGCCAGCAGCTTAGGCCCCTTTGGGGGGAGGGATGGCTACACCTTC
.	TRBV7-8	TRBD1	TRBJ1-6	CASSFSGTGGDSPLHF	TGTGCCAGCAGCTTTTCCGGGACAGGGGGGGATTCACCCCTCCACTTT
.	TRBV7-2	.	TRBJ1-2	CASSLKNYGYTF	TGTGCCAGCAGCTTAAAAAACTATGGCTACACCTTC
.	TRBV5-1	.	TRBJ2-5	CASSRTGEYQETQYF	TGCGCCAGCAGCAGAACAGGAGAGTACCAAGAGACCCAGTACTTC
.	TRBV19	TRBD2	TRBJ2-5	CATKLWTSGEETQYF	TGTGCCACCAAACTCTGGACTAGCGGGGAAGAGACCCAGTACTTC
.	TRBV6-5	TRBD1	TRBJ1-2	CATWDRKRVYGYTF	TGTGCCACTTGGGACAGGAAGAGGGTCTATGGCTACACCTTC
.	TRBV5-1	.	TRBJ1-1	CASSSVGQSNTEAFF	TGCGCCAGCAGCTCGGTCGGACAGTCGAACACTGAAGCTTTCTTT
.	TRBV4-3	.	TRBJ1-5	CASSQGADSNQPQHF	TGCGCCAGCAGCCAGGGGGCCGATAGCAATCAGCCCCAGCATTTT
.	TRBV5-8	TRBD1	TRBJ1-4	CASSGSTGGEDYEKLFF	TGTGCCAGCAGCGGGTCGACAGGGGGCGAGGATTATGAAAAACTGTTTTTT
.	TRBV6-5	TRBD1	TRBJ1-6	CASTRTGPPLHF	TGTGCCAGCACCAGGACAGGGCCACCCCTCCACTTT
once	TRBV10-2	.	TRBJ1-5	CASSEGNSNQPQHF	TGCGCCAGCAGTGAGGGGAATAGCAATCAGCCCCAGCATTTT
few	TRBV5-1	.	TRBJ2-3	CASSQPSTDTQYF	TGCGCCAGCAGCCAACCAAGCACAGATACGCAGTATTTT
.	TRBV7-3	.	TRBJ2-1	CASSFVVGPGDNEQFF	TGTGCCAGCAGCTTCGTGGTAGGGCCGGGGGACAATGAGCAGTTCTTC
.	TRBV6-2/TRBV6-3	TRBD2	TRBJ2-5	CASSYSSGGQETQYF	TGTGCCAGCAGTTACTCTAGCGGGGGGCAAGAGACCCAGTACTTC
.	TRBV12-5	.	TRBJ2-2	CASGLGDSLGGELFF	TGTGCTAGTGGTTTGGGGGACTCGCTCGGCGGGGAGCTGTTTTTT
.	TRBV5-1	TRBD1	TRBJ1-2	CASSLDGTGVNLYGYTF	TGCGCCAGCAGCTTGGACGGGACAGGAGTTAATCTCTATGGCTACACCTTC
few	TRBV29-1	.	TRBJ2-1	CSVVGSYSYNEQFF	TGCAGCGTTGTTGGGAGTTACTCCTACAATGAGCAGTTCTTC
.	TRBV5-1	.	TRBJ2-5	CASSLDPSWETQYF	TGCGCCAGCAGCTTGGACCCATCGTGGGAGACCCAGTACTTC
.	TRBV18	.	TRBJ2-3	CASSPNVGVDTQYF	TGTGCCAGCTCACCGAATGTCGGGGTCGATACGCAGTATTTT